The entry below gives a single T cell receptor beta chain sequence along with its context. The antigen remains unidentified. This specimen comes from a study of long-term antiretroviral therapy in people with HIV. Study-wide results and limits: The study collected blood between about 2004 and 2018, possibly under older ART regimens. Upon ART, diversity increased but remained lower than transplant donor controls.

Running of the v3.0 immunoSEQ assay took place at survey level. Sequencing was performed with immunoSEQ multiplex PCR; in TCRdb, only in-frame clones are kept and a portion is missing. The sample holds roughly 30,000 clones, approximately 93% seen once. Deletions cut 4 bases from V and 2 bases from J, with 6 bases between. In germline, CDR1 is SGHRS, CDR2 YFSETQ. This CDR3 comprises 12 residues. Every donor contributed at least one pre-ART and at least two post-ART PBMC samples. The TCR originated in a woman between 35 and 50 years old with HIV. This chain links TRBV5-1 with TRBJ1-2; no reliable D call. The starting material was unsorted PBMCs, obtained around 6.5 years after starting antiretroviral therapy. CDR3 DNA sequence: TGCGCCAGCAGCCGCTCGAACTATGGCTACACCTTC. It encodes CASSRSNYGYTF.